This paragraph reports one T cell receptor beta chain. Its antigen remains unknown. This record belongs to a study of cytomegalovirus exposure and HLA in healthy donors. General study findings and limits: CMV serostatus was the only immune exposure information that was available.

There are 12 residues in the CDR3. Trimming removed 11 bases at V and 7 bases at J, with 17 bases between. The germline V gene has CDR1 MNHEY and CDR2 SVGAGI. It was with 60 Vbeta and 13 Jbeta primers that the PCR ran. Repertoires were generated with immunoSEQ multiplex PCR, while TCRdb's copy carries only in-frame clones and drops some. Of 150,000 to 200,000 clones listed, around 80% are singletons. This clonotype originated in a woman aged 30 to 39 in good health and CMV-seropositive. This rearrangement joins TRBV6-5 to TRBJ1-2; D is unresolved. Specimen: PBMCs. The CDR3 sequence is CAASRGEGGYTF. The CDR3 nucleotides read TGTGCCGCCAGCCGGGGAGAGGGTGGCTACACCTTC.